These T cell receptor beta chains were read from a single sample in a study of patients and donors after allogeneic stem cell transplantation. TCRdb ran MiXCR on the RT-PCR reads and lists one entry per CDR3 protein. The table has some 880,000 distinct CDR3 sequences, roughly 18% seen once; the top ten hold 5% to 7.5%. Input material: blood, either unsorted or a sorted T cell fraction (not recorded which). Source of these receptors: a human donor who was either an allogeneic HSCT recipient or a stem cell or donor lymphocyte infusion donor (not recorded which). It is not recorded whose cells these are; they may come from a transplant donor. Each CDR3 is given without its conserved first and last residue. D genes are given only for firm matches.

j_gene | d_gene | v_gene | CDR3aa
TRBJ2-2 | NA | TRBV5-1 | ASGERRGDFTGELF
TRBJ2-1 | NA | TRBV25-1 | ASSESSRISYNEQF
TRBJ2-2 | NA | TRBV27 | ASSFLWTRNTGELF
TRBJ2-3 | TRBD2 | TRBV27 | ASSFSSGSRDTQY
TRBJ2-7 | NA | TRBV20-1 | SASDRSYEQY
TRBJ1-1 | NA | TRBV5-1 | ASSLGQVINTEAF
TRBJ1-1 | TRBD1 | TRBV6-1 | ASSRPSRGAPEAF
TRBJ2-2 | TRBD1 | TRBV6-5 | ASSYGTGLNTGELF
TRBJ2-1 | TRBD2 | TRBV7-7 | ASSPASGSLF
TRBJ2-4 | NA | TRBV4-1 | ASSQDLVGLDIQY
TRBJ1-1 | TRBD1 | TRBV6-1 | ASSADRGGSATEAF
TRBJ1-5 | TRBD1 | TRBV15 | ATSREQGANAQPQH
TRBJ1-1 | TRBD1 | TRBV30 | AWSVHTGGFTEAF
TRBJ1-1 | NA | TRBV20-1 | SARDSRLGNTMNTEAF
TRBJ2-5 | NA | TRBV3-1 | ASSQRGRNAETQY
TRBJ2-7 | NA | TRBV5-1 | ASSLLDHRGEQY
TRBJ2-2 | NA | TRBV12-3/TRBV12-4 | ASSLAVIRVTGELF
TRBJ2-2 | TRBD2 | TRBV27 | ASSLSGTKTGELF
TRBJ2-2 | TRBD2 | TRBV25-1 | ASRGLAGGRGTGELF
TRBJ2-1 | NA | TRBV11-2 | ASSFNTLAFEDEQF
TRBJ1-5 | TRBD1 | TRBV2 | ASSGSTGTSNQPQH
TRBJ1-1 | NA | TRBV7-2 | ASSLEWQMNTEAF
TRBJ2-2 | NA | TRBV12-3/TRBV12-4 | ASRHGTGELF
TRBJ2-1 | TRBD2 | TRBV12-3/TRBV12-4 | ASGLAGMNEQF
TRBJ2-7 | NA | TRBV18 | ASSPLQLDEQY
TRBJ1-1 | NA | TRBV5-1 | ASSSSPLPNTEAF
TRBJ1-2 | TRBD1 | TRBV20-1 | SARDRTGGSYGYT
TRBJ1-2 | NA | TRBV18 | ASSRDSVAGYT
TRBJ2-1 | TRBD2 | TRBV7-9 | VSRPSLAGDYNEQF
TRBJ2-1 | TRBD2 | TRBV5-1 | ASSPLASGGENEQF
TRBJ2-2 | NA | TRBV20-1 | SARLARSNTGELF
TRBJ2-2 | NA | TRBV6-5 | ASSSQGRRELF
TRBJ2-6 | NA | TRBV29-1 | SVLSPPPQSSGANVLT
TRBJ1-2 | NA | TRBV4-3 | ASSQEIGGLGYT
TRBJ2-3 | TRBD2 | TRBV5-1 | ASSLDGSGRAPSTDTQY
TRBJ2-5 | NA | TRBV20-1 | SARDVLWGRPPQETQY
TRBJ2-3 | TRBD2 | TRBV10-3 | AISWTSAQEGATQY
TRBJ2-1 | TRBD2 | TRBV24-1 | ATSLGLAAYNEQF
TRBJ1-2 | TRBD1 | TRBV27 | ASGTGNGYT
TRBJ1-6 | NA | TRBV6-4 | ASKLQATYNSPLH
TRBJ1-2 | NA | TRBV20-1 | SATGEVDYGYT
TRBJ2-2 | NA | TRBV5-5 | ASSLAVKYGELF
TRBJ2-3 | NA | TRBV4-1 | ASSQDLVGGPIDTQY
TRBJ2-3 | TRBD2 | TRBV5-1 | ASSLAAGERDTQY
TRBJ1-1 | NA | TRBV7-2 | ASSPYAGTSEAF
TRBJ2-1 | NA | TRBV15 | ATSPAHYNEQF
TRBJ2-3 | TRBD1 | TRBV27 | ASSPGTAPTDTQY
TRBJ2-2 | NA | TRBV10-3 | ATGDILNTGELF
TRBJ1-1 | NA | TRBV5-1 | ASSLAGKGAF
TRBJ2-4 | NA | TRBV9 | ASSVDPLADIQY
TRBJ2-1 | TRBD2 | TRBV20-1 | SARDMLAGERSYNEQF
TRBJ1-1 | NA | TRBV27 | ASSLLTLNGLNTEAF
TRBJ2-1 | NA | TRBV24-1 | ATEQGKNEQF
TRBJ2-3 | TRBD2 | TRBV29-1 | SVEPPAGVADTQY
TRBJ1-1 | TRBD1 | TRBV7-9 | ASLAGGSGSTEAF